This entry describes one T cell receptor (beta chain). The table came from immunoSEQ multiplex PCR; TCRdb's copy has only in-frame clones and leaves some out. This sample contains 15,000 or so clones. The data originate from a study of T cells in women clearing cervical HPV infection. Study as a whole: Controls gave blood once infection was undetectable; cases at lesion identification.

This sequence originates from a woman between 18 and 69 years old with a cervical HPV16 infection that either progressed to CIN3+ or cleared (not recorded which). The material sequenced was blood buffy coat.

The part of the CDR3 DNA that was read is TGTGCCAGCAGTCCAACAGGATCCTATGGC. Encoded protein: CASSPTGSYG. In full, the CDR3 is CASSPTGSYGYTF. The chain employs TRBV12-3 or TRBV12-4 and TRBJ1-2; TRBD1 might be the D (5 bases). The read finishes 3 residues shy of the CDR3 end, and the germline J gene is used to complete it. Trimming shortened V by 5 bases and J by 4 bases, and 11 bases separated the two germline ends. The CDR3 length is 13 residues.